The 14 T cell receptor beta chains listed next were all sequenced from one sample in a study of PD-1 blockade in classical Hodgkin lymphoma. Assay used: immunoSEQ multiplex PCR; TCRdb lists only in-frame clones, some missing. The top ten hold less than 6.5% of the sample, which has tens of thousands of clones, 70% to 90% seen once. Each patient experienced a relapse that followed autologous stem cell transplantation, and brentuximab vedotin exposure varied. Sequenced here: peripheral blood mononuclear cells (PBMCs), sampled before the second cycle of nivolumab. The origin of the receptors is a human donor with classical Hodgkin lymphoma.

V and J are TRBV5-1 and TRBJ2-7; no firm D call. V dropped 5 bases and J dropped 3 bases, with 12 bases sitting between them. The CDR3 consists of 13 residues. The germline CDR1 and CDR2 sequences are SGHRS and YFSETQ. CDR3 nucleotides: TGCGCCAGCAGTACTCAGGTTGGCTACGAGCAGTACTTC. Residues: CASSTQVGYEQYF.

The chain employs TRBV7-9 and TRBJ2-5, with D perhaps TRBD1 (5 bases). The CDR3 sequence is 18 residues long. The germline CDR1 and CDR2 sequences are SEHNR and FQNEAQ (reference sequence). Trimming pared 5 bases from V and 5 bases from J, leaving 27 bases between. As DNA, the CDR3 is TGTGCCAGCAGCATCAGAACAGGCCTATCAGCGCTGGGGGAGACCCAGTACTTC. Protein product: CASSIRTGLSALGETQYF. Looking up the rest from reference TRBV7-9 and TRBJ2-5 gives the full variable domain: DTGVSQNPRHKITKRGQNVTFRCDPISEHNRLYWYRQTLGQGPEFLTYFQNEAQLEKSRLLSDRFSAERPKGSFSTLEIQRTEQGDSAMYLCASSIRTGLSALGETQYFGPGTRLLVL.

The chain recombines TRBV2 with TRBJ2-3; TRBD2 matches 12 bases. CDR1 SNHLY and CDR2 FYNNEI come from the germline V gene. CDR3 size: 16 residues. Trimming removed 3 bases from V and 5 bases from J; junction bases left unmatched: 6. Written as DNA, the CDR3 is TGTGCCAGCAGTGAGGATCTAGCGGGGGGGCAAGATACGCAGTATTTT. Protein product: CASSEDLAGGQDTQYF. The full variable domain, in which reference TRBV2 and TRBJ2-3 provide the parts outside the CDR3, is EPEVTQTPSHQVTQMGQEVILRCVPISNHLYFYWYRQILGQKVEFLVSFYNNEISEKSEIFDDQFSVERPDGSNFTLKIRSTKLEDSAMYFCASSEDLAGGQDTQYFGPGTRLTVL.

V is TRBV7-9 and J is TRBJ1-1; TRBD1 aligns across 8 bases. Germline CDR1 reads SEHNR; CDR2 reads FQNEAQ (reference sequence). The CDR3 is 15 amino acids. V gave up 5 bases and J gave up 1 base; unmatched junction bases: 6. The CDR3: CASSRVGTGNTEAFF. DNA for the CDR3: TGTGCCAGCAGCCGGGTCGGGACAGGGAACACTGAAGCTTTCTTT.

The chain combines TRBV27 with TRBJ2-7; D remains unclear. The CDR3 extends over 13 amino acids. Looked up from germline, CDR1 is MNHEY and CDR2 is SMNVEV (reference sequence). V lost 5 bases and J lost 7, with 15 bases in between. The CDR3 region has the DNA TGTGCCAGCAGTCCCGACGGTGGGTGGGAGCAGTACTTC. It translates to CASSPDGGWEQYF.

The chain carries TRBV30 and TRBJ2-1; D is unresolved. CDR3 length: 13 residues. Germline lookup yields CDR1 GTSNPN and CDR2 SVGIG (reference sequence). Trimming took 0 bases from V and 8 from J, leaving 11 bases between them. The DNA of the CDR3 is TGTGCCTGGAGTGTAACCGGTGATGATGAGCAGTTCTTC. It is translated as CAWSVTGDDEQFF.

This rearrangement joins TRBV19 to TRBJ1-5, with a possible D match to TRBD1 (5 bases). The V end was cut by 4 bases, the J end by 4 bases, with 17 bases between. The CDR3 spans 16 residues. The germline CDR1 and CDR2 sequences are LNHDA and SQIVND (reference sequence). CDR3 residues: CASSKYGRGVNQPQHF. CDR3 nucleotide sequence: TGTGCCAGTAGTAAATACGGACGGGGGGTGAATCAGCCCCAGCATTTT.

This clone appeared once. The rearrangement joins TRBV11-2 to TRBJ2-1; 13 bases agree with TRBD2. In germline, CDR1 is SGHAT, CDR2 FQNNGV. This CDR3 comprises 17 residues. V lost 0 bases, J lost 9 bases, and 8 bases stayed unmatched. This CDR3 is CASSLEVLAGGPREQFF. CDR3 nucleotides: TGTGCCAGCAGCTTAGAGGTACTAGCGGGGGGGCCACGTGAGCAGTTCTTC.

The V call is TRBV5-1, the J call TRBJ2-2; TRBD1 matches at 7 bases. V shed 4 bases and J 7 bases; nucleotides not matched to a gene: 7. From germline, CDR1 is SGHRS and CDR2 YFSETQ. The CDR3 contains 14 residues. CDR3 bases: TGCGCCAGCAGCCCATGGACAGGTGGCGGGGAGCTGTTTTTT. The encoded protein is CASSPWTGGGELFF.

This chain uses TRBV5-4 with TRBJ2-2, with 8 positions matching TRBD2. This CDR3 region has 16 residues. Germline-derived CDR1 and CDR2 are SGHNT and YYREEE (reference sequence). J gave up 7 bases and V 4 bases, and 12 bases lay outside the gene matches. The CDR3 sequence is CASSPPGGTRGGELFF. CDR3 coding DNA: TGTGCCAGCAGCCCCCCGGGGGGGACACGGGGCGGGGAGCTGTTTTTT.

V usage is TRBV5-1 and J usage is TRBJ1-1, with 7 bases aligning to TRBD1. The V and J ends lost 4 bases and 0 bases, in that order; junction bases with no gene match: 6. Germline V gives CDR1 SGHRS, CDR2 YFSETQ. The CDR3 is 15 amino acids. In DNA, the CDR3 is TGCGCCAGCAGCCTAACGGGACAGATGAACACTGAAGCTTTCTTT. Translating gives CASSLTGQMNTEAFF. The complete variable domain, with remaining parts taken from reference TRBV5-1 and TRBJ1-1, reads KAGVTQTPRYLIKTRGQQVTLSCSPISGHRSVSWYQQTPGQGLQFLFEYFSETQRNKGNFPGRFSGRQFSNSRSEMNVSTLELGDSALYLCASSLTGQMNTEAFFGQGTRLTVV.

The V gene is TRBV5-3, the J gene TRBJ1-1, with D maybe TRBD1 (6 bases). TRBV5-3 is labeled an ORF, and its function is uncertain. Trimming stripped 4 bases from V and 0 bases from J, with 13 bases between. CDR3 length: 15 residues. In DNA, the CDR3 is TGTGCCAGAAGCGACAAACAGGGAATGAACACTGAAGCTTTCTTT. Amino acid sequence: CARSDKQGMNTEAFF.

Comments on this clone: Mismatch with germline at one junction end may stem from a read error. The gene calls are TRBV16 and TRBJ1-2; the D is unclear. CDR1 and CDR2 from the germline V gene are KGHSY and FQNENV. There are 16 residues in the CDR3. The CDR3 DNA reads as TGTGCCAGCAACCAATTAGGACGGGGTTCCCTCTATGGCTACACCTTC. Its protein product is CASNQLGRGSLYGYTF.

The chain employs TRBV19 and TRBJ2-1; D gene ambiguous. The CDR3 consists of 13 residues. Per the germline V gene, CDR1 is LNHDA and CDR2 is SQIVND (reference sequence). With 3 bases removed from V and 3 bases from J, the gap between germline ends came to 6 bases. CDR3: CASSIRLYNEQFF. DNA for the CDR3: TGTGCCAGTAGTATCCGGCTCTACAATGAGCAGTTCTTC.